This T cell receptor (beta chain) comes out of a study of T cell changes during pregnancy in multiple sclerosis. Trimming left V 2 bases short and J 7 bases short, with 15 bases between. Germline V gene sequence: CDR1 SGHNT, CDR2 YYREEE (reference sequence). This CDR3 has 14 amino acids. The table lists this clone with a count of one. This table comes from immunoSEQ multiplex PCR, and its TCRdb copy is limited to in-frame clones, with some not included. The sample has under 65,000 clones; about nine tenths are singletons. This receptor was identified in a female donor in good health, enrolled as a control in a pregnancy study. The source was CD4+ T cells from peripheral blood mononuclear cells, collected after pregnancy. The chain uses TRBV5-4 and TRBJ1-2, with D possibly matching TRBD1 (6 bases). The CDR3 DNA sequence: TGTGCCAGCAGCTTAAGGTACAGGGTCCTTGGCTACACCTTC. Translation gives CASSLRYRVLGYTF.